This T cell receptor (beta chain) came from a study of identifying expanded T cells in peripheral blood. This CDR3 is built from 13 residues. CDR1 is SGHVS, CDR2 FNYEAQ, per germline. V was clipped by 1 base and J by 7 bases, with 11 bases between them. Repertoires were generated with immunoSEQ multiplex PCR, while TCRdb's copy carries only in-frame clones and drops some. Of about 130,000 clones in the sample, approximately 86% are singletons; the top ten hold 7% to 10%. This clonotype was sampled from a person aged 18-70 years in good health. The chain joins TRBV7-6 to TRBJ2-7, with a tentative D call TRBD2 (5 bases). Source material: blood. In DNA form, the CDR3 reads TGTGCCAGCAGCTTAGAAGCTTCGGGGGAGCAGTACTTC. Protein: CASSLEASGEQYF.